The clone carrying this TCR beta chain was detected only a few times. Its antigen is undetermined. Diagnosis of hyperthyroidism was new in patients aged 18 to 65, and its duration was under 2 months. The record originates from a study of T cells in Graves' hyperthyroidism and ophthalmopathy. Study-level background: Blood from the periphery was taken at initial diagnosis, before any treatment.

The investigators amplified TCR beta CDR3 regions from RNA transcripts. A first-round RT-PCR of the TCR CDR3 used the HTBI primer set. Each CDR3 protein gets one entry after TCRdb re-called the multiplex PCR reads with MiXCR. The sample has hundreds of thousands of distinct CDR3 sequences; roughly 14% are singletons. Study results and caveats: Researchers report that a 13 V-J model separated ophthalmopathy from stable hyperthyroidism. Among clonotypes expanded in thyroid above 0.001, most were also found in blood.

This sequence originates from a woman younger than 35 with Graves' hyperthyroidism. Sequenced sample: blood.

The CDR3 region is CASSQSGTGGLNQPQHF. The CDR3 DNA reads TGTGCCAGCAGTCAGTCCGGGACAGGGGGCCTCAATCAGCCCCAGCATTTT. The chain recombines TRBV7-9 with TRBJ1-5; 12 nucleotides line up with TRBD1. Germline V CDR1 and CDR2: SEHNR, FQNEAQ (reference sequence). Unmatched junction bases numbered 9, after V lost 6 bases and J lost 3 bases. The CDR3 covers 17 residues.